This T cell receptor beta chain came from a study of persistence of HIV-infected CD4 T cells. On the study more broadly: A couple of participants gave one leukapheresis sample; others gave up to roughly 180 mL blood repeatedly. Study-wide findings and caveats: CMV- and Gag-responding cells had lower TCRbeta richness than CD3/CD28-responding cells.

Worth noting for this clone: Its antigen is unknown.

The libraries were made with immunoSEQ version 4 in survey mode. Profiling relied on immunoSEQ multiplex PCR, and the TCRdb table lists in-frame clones only, not all of them. The sample has just under 65,000 clones, more than 70% seen once; the top ten hold about 1.8%. Cells were stimulated with overlapping HIV-1 Gag 15-mer peptides. CD40L/CD69 double-negative CD45RO-high memory CD4+ T cells were collected. CDR1 and CDR2 (germline): MRHNA, SNTAGT. With 5 bases clipped from V and 5 bases from J, the junction kept 5 bases outside the gene matches. This CDR3 comprises 14 residues. Material: CD4+ T cells sorted from PBMCs after approximately 20-hour stimulation, obtained from a patient who received antiretroviral therapy. This clonotype was obtained from an adult man with HIV who was CMV-seropositive. The rearrangement uses TRBV6-4 and TRBJ2-2, with 7 nucleotides matching TRBD1. CDR3 amino acids: CASSPKQGTGELFF. DNA for the CDR3: TGTGCCAGCAGTCCCAAACAGGGGACCGGGGAGCTGTTTTTT.